This section outlines one TCR beta chain sequence together with its context. Its antigen is currently unknown. Tumor samples were taken before definitive surgery or chemotherapy. The sample belongs to a study of high-grade serous ovarian cancer treatment subgroups. The CDR3 loop spans 16 amino acids. The V gene lost 3 bases and the J gene lost 1 base, with 14 bases spanning the gap. Per the germline V gene, CDR1 is SGHDN and CDR2 is FVKESK. Only in-frame clones appear in the TCRdb table, and some are missing; sequencing was by immunoSEQ multiplex PCR. The sample yields roughly 10,000 clones, over 80% seen once. General study findings and limits: Repertoire analysis covered CDR3 alone, not CDR1 or CDR2.

Sequencing was performed on tumor tissue. The chain uses TRBV14 and TRBJ2-3; D is perhaps TRBD2 (6 bases). This clonotype was sampled from a human donor with high-grade serous ovarian cancer. As DNA, the CDR3 is TGTGCCAGCAGCCAGGGGCCGACGGGGGGCACAGATACGCAGTATTTT. It specifies CASSQGPTGGTDTQYF. Filled out from reference TRBV14 and TRBJ2-3, the complete variable domain reads EAGVTQFPSHSVIEKGQTVTLRCDPISGHDNLYWYRRVMGKEIKFLLHFVKESKQDESGMPNNRFLAERTGGTYSTLKVQPAELEDSGVYFCASSQGPTGGTDTQYFGPGTRLTVL.